This TCR beta chain was profiled in a study of T-cell reconstitution after alpha-beta-depleted transplantation in children. The study, taken as a whole, reports: Where alpha-beta T cells came from about two months after transplant was reportedly several hundred expanded graft clones. Surviving thymic progenitors and recipient T cells were the source of high TCRbeta diversity at day 60 in some patients. T-cell counts and diversity at one year post-transplant came mainly from newly produced T cells.

This clonotype occurred once. Its specificity is not known. Unique molecular identifiers tagged the TCRbeta library. From the PCR reads, TCRdb called clonotypes with MiXCR, one entry per CDR3 protein. In the table there are approximately 270,000 distinct CDR3 sequences, roughly a quarter of which are singletons. Trimming shortened V by 10 bases and J by 3 bases, and 13 bases separated the two germline ends. The CDR3 has 12 amino acids. The germline CDR1 and CDR2 sequences are MDHEN and SYDVKM. The sequence was obtained from a female patient aged 2-10 years who had a stem cell transplant for congenital amegakaryocytic thrombocytopenia, so the T cells may come from the graft donor. Source: PBMCs, mostly from graft donor cells, taken 360 days after TCRalphabeta/CD19-depleted stem cell transplant. This chain links TRBV28 with TRBJ2-7, with D possibly being TRBD2 (5 bases). CDR3 in amino acids: CATAGDYYEQYF. CDR3 DNA: TGTGCCACCGCCGGAGACTACTACGAGCAGTACTTC.